This TCR beta chain was found in a study of T cell repertoires in cytomegalovirus infection. Whole-study context: Public signatures in TCR beta pointed to CMV infection and matching HLA type.

This clonotype has just a few counts. Its antigen remains unknown. TCRdb re-called the reads through MiXCR, storing one row per CDR3 protein. The repertoire has approximately 910,000 distinct CDR3 sequences, less than 40% of them found once; the top ten carry about 14%. With 10 bases removed from V and 0 bases from J, the gap between germline ends came to 21 bases. The germline CDR1 and CDR2 sequences are LNHDA and SQIVND (reference sequence). This CDR3 is 16 amino acids long. Sequences were derived from cultured CD8+ T cells from PBMCs, sampled from culture after CMV antigen stimulation. The rearrangement uses TRBV19 and TRBJ1-1; D gene unclear. The receptor comes from a human donor in good health (CMV status not recorded). Some clones in this sample may be carry-over from other donors' samples. The CDR3 DNA follows: TGTGCCACCTCCCTAGGGCCGCGGGGATTGAACACTGAAGCTTTCTTT. As protein: CATSLGPRGLNTEAFF.